This T cell receptor beta chain was retrieved from a study of T cell clonality in common variable immunodeficiency. Germline lookup yields CDR1 MNHEY and CDR2 SVGEGT. The CDR3 loop spans 15 amino acids. V was shortened by 4 bases and J by 1 base, with 11 bases between the two germline ends. This clone came up many times. Its antigen is unknown. The read is 3 residues too short to cover the CDR3 end, so that end is filled in from the germline J gene. Findings and caveats of the study: Reportedly, TCR beta sequences from common variable immunodeficiency showed fewer deletions and N-nucleotide insertions.

CVID and control samples used equivalent genomic DNA input. Assay used: immunoSEQ multiplex PCR; TCRdb lists only in-frame clones, some missing. This sample has 40,000 to 45,000 clones, each found more than once. Caucasian heritage predominated among both patients and controls. The sequence derives from a person aged 18 to 75 in good health. This chain joins TRBV6-2 or TRBV6-3 and TRBJ1-5; D is possibly TRBD1 (5 bases). Sequencing used peripheral blood mononuclear cells. This CDR3 reads CASSLHQGSNQPQHF. The sequenced CDR3 bases are TGTGCCAGCAGTTTACACCAGGGAAGCAATCAGCCC.